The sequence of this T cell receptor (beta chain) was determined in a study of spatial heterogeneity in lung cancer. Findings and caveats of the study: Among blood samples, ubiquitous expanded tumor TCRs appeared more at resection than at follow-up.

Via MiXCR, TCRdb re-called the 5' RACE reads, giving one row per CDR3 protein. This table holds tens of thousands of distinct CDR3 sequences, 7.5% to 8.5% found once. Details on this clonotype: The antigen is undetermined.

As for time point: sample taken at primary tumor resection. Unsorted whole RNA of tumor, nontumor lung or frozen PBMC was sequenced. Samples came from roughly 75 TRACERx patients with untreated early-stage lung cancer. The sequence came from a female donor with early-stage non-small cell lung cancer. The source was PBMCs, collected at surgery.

The CDR3 DNA reads TGCGCCAGCACCCTCCGGGAGAACACTGAAGCTTTCTTT. Translation: CASTLRENTEAFF. The chain has TRBV5-1 and TRBJ1-1; D uncertain. The V end was cut by 6 bases, the J end by 1 base, with 10 bases between. Per the germline V gene, CDR1 is SGHRS and CDR2 is YFSETQ. The CDR3 is 13 amino acids.